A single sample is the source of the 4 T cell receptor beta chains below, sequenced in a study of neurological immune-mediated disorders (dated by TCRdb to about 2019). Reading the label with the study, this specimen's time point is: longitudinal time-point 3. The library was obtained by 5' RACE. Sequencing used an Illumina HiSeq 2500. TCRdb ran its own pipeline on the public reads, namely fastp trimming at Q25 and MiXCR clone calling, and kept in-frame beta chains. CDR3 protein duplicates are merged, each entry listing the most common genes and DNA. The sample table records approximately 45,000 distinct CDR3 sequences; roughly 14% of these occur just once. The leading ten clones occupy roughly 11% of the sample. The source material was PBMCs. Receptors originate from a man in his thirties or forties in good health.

CDR3 amino acids: CASTWGHSGMNTEAFF. CDR3 in DNA: TGCGCCAGCACCTGGGGGCACAGTGGCATGAACACTGAAGCTTTCTTT. This chain uses TRBV5-1 with TRBJ1-1, with D possibly being TRBD1 (6 bases). CDR3 length: 16 residues. The germline V gene encodes CDR1 SGHRS and CDR2 YFSETQ. The germline V and J ends were trimmed by 6 bases and 0 bases, with 18 bases remaining between them. The whole variable domain, remainder taken from reference TRBV5-1 and TRBJ1-1, is KAGVTQTPRYLIKTRGQQVTLSCSPISGHRSVSWYQQTPGQGLQFLFEYFSETQRNKGNFPGRFSGRQFSNSRSEMNVSTLELGDSALYLCASTWGHSGMNTEAFFGQGTRLTVV.

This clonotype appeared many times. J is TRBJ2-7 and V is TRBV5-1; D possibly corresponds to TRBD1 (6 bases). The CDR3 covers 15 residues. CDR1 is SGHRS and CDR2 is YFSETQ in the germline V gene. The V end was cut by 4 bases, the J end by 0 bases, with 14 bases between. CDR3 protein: CASSLNRAPSYEQYF. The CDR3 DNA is TGCGCCAGCAGCCTCAACAGGGCCCCCTCCTACGAGCAGTACTTC.

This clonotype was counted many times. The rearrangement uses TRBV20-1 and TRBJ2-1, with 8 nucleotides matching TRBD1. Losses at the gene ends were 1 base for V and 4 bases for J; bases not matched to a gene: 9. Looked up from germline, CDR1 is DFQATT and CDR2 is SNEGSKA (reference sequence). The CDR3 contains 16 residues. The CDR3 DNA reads TGCAGTGCTAGAGTTAGTGAAGGACAGGGTTACAATGAGCAGTTCTTC. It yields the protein CSARVSEGQGYNEQFF.

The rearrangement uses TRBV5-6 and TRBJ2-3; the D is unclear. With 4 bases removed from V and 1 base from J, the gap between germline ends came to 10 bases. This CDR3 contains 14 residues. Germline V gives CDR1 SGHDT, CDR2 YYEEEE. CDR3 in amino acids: CASSLPVGTDTQYF. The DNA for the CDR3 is TGTGCCAGCAGCCTGCCAGTCGGCACAGATACGCAGTATTTT.